This T cell receptor (beta chain) emerged from a study of cytomegalovirus exposure and HLA in healthy donors. Overall study results and limits: Later on, an analysis showed TCR association rates differing by HLA locus, with DRB1 the most and HLA-C the fewest.

This PCR relied on a set of 60 Vbeta primers and 13 Jbeta primers. Profiling relied on immunoSEQ multiplex PCR, and the TCRdb table lists in-frame clones only, not all of them. The sample carries under 200,000 clones, about 76% recorded once. About this clone: The antigen is unknown.

Every donor was a healthy person donating bone marrow. Nominally healthy donors provided the samples, though records likely missed some immune exposures. CDR1 and CDR2 from the germline V gene are LNHDA and SQIVND (reference sequence). The CDR3 sequence is 14 residues long. Losses at the gene ends were 8 bases for V and 3 bases for J; bases not matched to a gene: 6. The sequence came from a male donor in good health and CMV-seropositive. The sample was PBMCs. The chain uses TRBV19 and TRBJ2-3; 9 positions match TRBD1. CDR3 amino acids: CASRTGEETDTQYF. CDR3 DNA: TGTGCCAGTCGGACAGGGGAGGAAACAGATACGCAGTATTTT.